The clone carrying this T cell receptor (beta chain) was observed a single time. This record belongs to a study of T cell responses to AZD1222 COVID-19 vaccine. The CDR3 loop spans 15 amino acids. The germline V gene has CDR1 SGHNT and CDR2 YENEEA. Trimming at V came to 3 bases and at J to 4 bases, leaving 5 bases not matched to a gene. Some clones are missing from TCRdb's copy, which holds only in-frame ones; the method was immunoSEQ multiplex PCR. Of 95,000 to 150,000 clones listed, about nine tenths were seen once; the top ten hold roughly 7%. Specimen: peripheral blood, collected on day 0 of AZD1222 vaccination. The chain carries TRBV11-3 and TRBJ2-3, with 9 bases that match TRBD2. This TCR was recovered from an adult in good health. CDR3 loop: CASSFSGSRADTQYF. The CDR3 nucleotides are TGTGCCAGCAGCTTTAGCGGGAGTCGTGCAGATACGCAGTATTTT.